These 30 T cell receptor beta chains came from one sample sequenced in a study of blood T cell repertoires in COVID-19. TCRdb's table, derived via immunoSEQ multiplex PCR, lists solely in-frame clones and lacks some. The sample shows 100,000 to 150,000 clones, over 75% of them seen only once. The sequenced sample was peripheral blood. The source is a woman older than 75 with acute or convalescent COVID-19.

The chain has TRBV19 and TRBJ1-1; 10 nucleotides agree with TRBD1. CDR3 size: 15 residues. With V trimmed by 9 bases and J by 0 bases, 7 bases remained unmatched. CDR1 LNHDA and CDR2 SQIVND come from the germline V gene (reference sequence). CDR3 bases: TGTGCCAGCTCGACAGGGGGCGTCATGAACACTGAAGCTTTCTTT. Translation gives CASSTGGVMNTEAFF.

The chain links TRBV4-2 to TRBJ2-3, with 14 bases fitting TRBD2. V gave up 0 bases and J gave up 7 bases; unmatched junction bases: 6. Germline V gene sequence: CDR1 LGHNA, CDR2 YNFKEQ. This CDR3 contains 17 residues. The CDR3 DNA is TGTGCCAGCAGCCAAGATTCGGGACTAGCGGGAGTAAATACGCAGTATTTT. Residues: CASSQDSGLAGVNTQYF.

CDR3 amino acids: CASGLGGYGYTF. Here the CDR3 DNA reads TGTGCCAGCGGGCTGGGGGGCTATGGCTACACCTTC. This chain uses TRBV6-6 with TRBJ1-2, with D perhaps matching TRBD1 (5 bases). V was clipped by 8 bases and J by 4 bases, with 11 bases between them. The CDR3 consists of 12 residues. Germline V gene sequence: CDR1 MNHNY, CDR2 SVGAGI (reference sequence).

This CDR3 reads CASRVIQGNTEAFF. CDR3 DNA: TGTGCCAGCAGGGTCATACAGGGGAACACTGAAGCTTTCTTT. The V gene is TRBV27, the J gene TRBJ1-1; D may be TRBD1 (6 bases). This CDR3 comprises 14 residues. V lost 6 bases, J lost 1 base, and 12 bases lay in between. CDR1 is MNHEY, CDR2 SMNVEV, per germline (reference sequence).

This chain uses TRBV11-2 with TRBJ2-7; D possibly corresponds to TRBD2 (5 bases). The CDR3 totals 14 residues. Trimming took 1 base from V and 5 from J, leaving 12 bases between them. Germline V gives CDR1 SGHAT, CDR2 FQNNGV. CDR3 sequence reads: CASSLAGLRNEQYF. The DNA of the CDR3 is TGTGCCAGCAGCTTAGCGGGGTTGAGAAACGAGCAGTACTTC.

The CDR3 region has the DNA TGTGCCATCAGCTTGCTACCACAGGGGGGCCCAGATACGCAGTATTTT. This encodes CAISLLPQGGPDTQYF. The V call is TRBV10-3, the J call TRBJ2-3; TRBD1 matches at 8 bases. Trimming took 6 bases from V and 4 from J; bases not matched to a gene: 12. The CDR3 is made up of 16 amino acids. Germline assignment: CDR1 ENHRY and CDR2 SYGVKD.

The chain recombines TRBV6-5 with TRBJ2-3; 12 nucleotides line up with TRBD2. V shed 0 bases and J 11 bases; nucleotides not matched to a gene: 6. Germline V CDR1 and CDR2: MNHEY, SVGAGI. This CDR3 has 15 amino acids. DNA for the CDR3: TGTGCCAGCAGTTACTCCCGACTAGCGGGGGTTGTGCAGTATTTT. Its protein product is CASSYSRLAGVVQYF.

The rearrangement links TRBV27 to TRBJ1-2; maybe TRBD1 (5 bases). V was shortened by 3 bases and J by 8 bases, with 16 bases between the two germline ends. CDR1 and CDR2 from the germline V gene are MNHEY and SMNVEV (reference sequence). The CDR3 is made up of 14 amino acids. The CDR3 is CASSFGGARGGYTF. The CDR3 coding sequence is TGTGCCAGCAGTTTTGGAGGGGCGCGCGGCGGCTACACCTTC.

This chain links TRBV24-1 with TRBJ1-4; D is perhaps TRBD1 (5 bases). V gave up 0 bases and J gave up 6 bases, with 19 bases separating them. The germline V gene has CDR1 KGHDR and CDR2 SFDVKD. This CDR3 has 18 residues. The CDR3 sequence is CATSDLRPPDRQHEKLFF. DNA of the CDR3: TGTGCCACCAGTGATTTGCGTCCCCCCGATAGACAGCATGAAAAACTGTTTTTT.

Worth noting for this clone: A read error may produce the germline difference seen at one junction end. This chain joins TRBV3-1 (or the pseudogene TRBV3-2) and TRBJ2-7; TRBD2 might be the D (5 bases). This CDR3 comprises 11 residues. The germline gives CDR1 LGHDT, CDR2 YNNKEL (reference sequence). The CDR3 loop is CASSQGRGFDF. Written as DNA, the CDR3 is TGTGCCAGCAGCCAAGGCAGAGGGTTCGACTTC.

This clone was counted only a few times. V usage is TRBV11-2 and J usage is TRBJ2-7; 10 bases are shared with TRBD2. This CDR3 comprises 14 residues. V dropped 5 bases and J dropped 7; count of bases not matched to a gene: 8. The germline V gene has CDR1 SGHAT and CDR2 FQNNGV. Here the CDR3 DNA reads TGTGCCAGCAGCATCCTAGCGGGAGCCGCGGAGCAGTACTTC. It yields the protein CASSILAGAAEQYF. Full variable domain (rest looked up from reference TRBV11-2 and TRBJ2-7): EAGVAQSPRYKIIEKRQSVAFWCNPISGHATLYWYQQILGQGPKLLIQFQNNGVVDDSQLPKDRFSAERLKGVDSTLKIQPAKLEDSAVYLCASSILAGAAEQYFGPGTRLTVT.

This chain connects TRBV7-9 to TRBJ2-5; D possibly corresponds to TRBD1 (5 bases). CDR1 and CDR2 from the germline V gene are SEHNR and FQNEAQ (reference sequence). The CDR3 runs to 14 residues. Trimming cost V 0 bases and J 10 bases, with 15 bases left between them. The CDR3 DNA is TGTGCCAGCAGCTTAGCGCTAGGGGAAGGGATCCAGTACTTC. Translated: CASSLALGEGIQYF.

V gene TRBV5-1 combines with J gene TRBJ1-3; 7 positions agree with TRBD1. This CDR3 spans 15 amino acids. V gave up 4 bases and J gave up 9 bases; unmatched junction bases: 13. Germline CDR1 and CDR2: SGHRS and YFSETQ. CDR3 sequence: CASSLQGGPRATIYF. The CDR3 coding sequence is TGCGCCAGCAGCCTTCAAGGGGGCCCCAGGGCCACCATATATTTT.

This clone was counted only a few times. In nucleotides, the CDR3 is TGTGCCAGCAGCTTCTCCGGGACAGGGCTCTACGAGCAGTACTTC. Translation gives CASSFSGTGLYEQYF. The gene calls are TRBV5-6 and TRBJ2-7; 9 bases align to TRBD1. Germline V gene sequence: CDR1 SGHDT, CDR2 YYEEEE. V lost 2 bases, J lost 3 bases, and 6 bases stayed unmatched. The CDR3 runs to 15 residues.

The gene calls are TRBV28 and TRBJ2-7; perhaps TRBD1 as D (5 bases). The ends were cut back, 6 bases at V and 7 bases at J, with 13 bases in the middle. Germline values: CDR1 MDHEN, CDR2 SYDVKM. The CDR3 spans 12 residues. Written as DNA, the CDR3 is TGTGCCAGCAGCAACACTCAGGGAGAGCAGTACTTC. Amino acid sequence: CASSNTQGEQYF.

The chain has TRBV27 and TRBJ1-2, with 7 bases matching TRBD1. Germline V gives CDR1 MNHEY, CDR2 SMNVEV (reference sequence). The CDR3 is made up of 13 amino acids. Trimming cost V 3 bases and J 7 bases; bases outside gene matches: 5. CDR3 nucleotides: TGTGCCAGCAGTTTCCGGGACAGAAGTGGCTACACCTTC. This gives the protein CASSFRDRSGYTF.

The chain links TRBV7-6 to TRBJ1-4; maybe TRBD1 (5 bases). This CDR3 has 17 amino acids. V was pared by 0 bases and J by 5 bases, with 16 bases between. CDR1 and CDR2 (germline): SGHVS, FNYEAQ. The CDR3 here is CASSLATSQARNEKLFF. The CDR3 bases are TGTGCCAGCAGCTTAGCAACCTCACAGGCGAGAAATGAAAAACTGTTTTTT.

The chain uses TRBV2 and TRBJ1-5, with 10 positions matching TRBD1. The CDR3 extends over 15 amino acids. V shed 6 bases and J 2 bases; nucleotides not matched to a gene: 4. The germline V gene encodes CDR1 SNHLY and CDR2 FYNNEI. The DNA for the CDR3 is TGTGCCAGCAGCCGGGACAGGGGTGGCAATCAGCCCCAGCATTTT. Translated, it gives CASSRDRGGNQPQHF. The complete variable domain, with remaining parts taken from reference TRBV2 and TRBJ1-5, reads EPEVTQTPSHQVTQMGQEVILRCVPISNHLYFYWYRQILGQKVEFLVSFYNNEISEKSEIFDDQFSVERPDGSNFTLKIRSTKLEDSAMYFCASSRDRGGNQPQHFGDGTRLSIL.

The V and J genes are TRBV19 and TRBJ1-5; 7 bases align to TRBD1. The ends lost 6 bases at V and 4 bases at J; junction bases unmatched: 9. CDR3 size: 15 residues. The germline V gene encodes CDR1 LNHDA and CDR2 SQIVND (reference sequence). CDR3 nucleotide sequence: TGTGCCAGTAGATCCGGGACAGTGATTAATCAGCCCCAGCATTTT. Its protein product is CASRSGTVINQPQHF.

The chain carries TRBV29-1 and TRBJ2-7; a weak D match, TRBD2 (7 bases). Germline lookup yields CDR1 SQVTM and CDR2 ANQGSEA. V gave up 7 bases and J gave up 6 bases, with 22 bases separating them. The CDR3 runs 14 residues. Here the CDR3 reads CSGGGHSNDFEQYF. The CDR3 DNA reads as TGCAGCGGGGGGGGACACTCCAACGACTTCGAGCAGTACTTC.

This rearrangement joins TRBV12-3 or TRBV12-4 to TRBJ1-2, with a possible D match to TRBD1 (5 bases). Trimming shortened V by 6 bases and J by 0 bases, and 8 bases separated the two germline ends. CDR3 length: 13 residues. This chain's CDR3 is CASSRQSNYGYTF. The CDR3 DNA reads TGTGCCAGCAGCCGACAGTCTAACTATGGCTACACCTTC.

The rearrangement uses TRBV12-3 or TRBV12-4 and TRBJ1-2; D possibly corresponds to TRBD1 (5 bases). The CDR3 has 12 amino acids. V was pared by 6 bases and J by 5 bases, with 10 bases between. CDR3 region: CASSAGRYGYTF. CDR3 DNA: TGTGCCAGCAGCGCAGGGCGTTATGGCTACACCTTC.

The CDR3 sequence is CASSPDRQKTNEKLFF. The CDR3 coding sequence is TGTGCCAGCTCACCCGACAGGCAAAAAACTAATGAAAAACTGTTTTTT. The chain links TRBV18 to TRBJ1-4; tentative D call: TRBD1 (6 bases). Between the trimmed V and J ends, which lost 3 bases and 1 base, there was a span of 12 bases. Germline values: CDR1 KGHSH, CDR2 LQKENI. The CDR3 has 16 residues. Looking up the rest from reference TRBV18 and TRBJ1-4 gives the full variable domain: NAGVMQNPRHLVRRRGQEARLRCSPMKGHSHVYWYRQLPEEGLKFMVYLQKENIIDESGMPKERFSAEFPKEGPSILRIQQVVRGDSAAYFCASSPDRQKTNEKLFFGSGTQLSVL.

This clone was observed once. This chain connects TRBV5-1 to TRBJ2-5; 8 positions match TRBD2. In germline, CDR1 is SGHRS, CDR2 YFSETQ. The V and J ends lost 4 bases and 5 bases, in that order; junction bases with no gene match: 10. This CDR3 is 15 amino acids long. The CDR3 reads CASSIGTGGDETQYF. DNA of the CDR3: TGCGCCAGCAGCATAGGGACCGGGGGGGACGAGACCCAGTACTTC.

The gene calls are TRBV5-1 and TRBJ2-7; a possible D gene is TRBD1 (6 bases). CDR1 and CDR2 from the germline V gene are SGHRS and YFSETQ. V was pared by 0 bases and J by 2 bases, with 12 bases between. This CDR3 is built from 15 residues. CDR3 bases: TGCGCCAGCAGCTTGGGTGTGACAGGAGCCTACGAGCAGTACTTC. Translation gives CASSLGVTGAYEQYF.

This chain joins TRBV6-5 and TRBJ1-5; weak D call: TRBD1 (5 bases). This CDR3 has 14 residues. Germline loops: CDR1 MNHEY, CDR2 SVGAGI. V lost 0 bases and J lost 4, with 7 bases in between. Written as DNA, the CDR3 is TGTGCCAGCAGTTACTCCGGGGGTAATCAGCCCCAGCATTTT. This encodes CASSYSGGNQPQHF.

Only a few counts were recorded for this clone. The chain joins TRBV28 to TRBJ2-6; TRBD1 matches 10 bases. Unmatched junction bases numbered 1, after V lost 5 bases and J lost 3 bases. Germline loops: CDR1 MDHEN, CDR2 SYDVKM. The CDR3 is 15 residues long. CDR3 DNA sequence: TGTGCCAGCAGTGACAGGGGGCTTGGGGCCAACGTCCTGACTTTC. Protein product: CASSDRGLGANVLTF. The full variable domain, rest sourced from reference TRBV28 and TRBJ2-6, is DVKVTQSSRYLVKRTGEKVFLECVQDMDHENMFWYRQDPGLGLRLIYFSYDVKMKEKGDIPEGYSVSREKKERFSLILESASTNQTSMYLCASSDRGLGANVLTFGAGSRLTVL.

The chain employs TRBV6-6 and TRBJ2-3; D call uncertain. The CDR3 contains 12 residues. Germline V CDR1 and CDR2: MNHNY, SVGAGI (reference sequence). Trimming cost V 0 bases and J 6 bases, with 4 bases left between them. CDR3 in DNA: TGTGCCAGCAGTTACTCTCGGGATACGCAGTATTTT. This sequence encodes CASSYSRDTQYF.

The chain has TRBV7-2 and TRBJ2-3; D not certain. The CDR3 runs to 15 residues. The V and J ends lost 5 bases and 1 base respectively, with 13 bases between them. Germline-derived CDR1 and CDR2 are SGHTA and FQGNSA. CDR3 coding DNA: TGTGCCAGCAGCCCCCTGCGGAGTGGCACAGATACGCAGTATTTT. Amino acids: CASSPLRSGTDTQYF. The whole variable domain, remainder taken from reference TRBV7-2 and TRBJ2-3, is GAGVSQSPSNKVTEKGKDVELRCDPISGHTALYWYRQSLGQGLEFLIYFQGNSAPDKSGLPSDRFSAERTGGSVSTLTIQRTQQEDSAVYLCASSPLRSGTDTQYFGPGTRLTVL.

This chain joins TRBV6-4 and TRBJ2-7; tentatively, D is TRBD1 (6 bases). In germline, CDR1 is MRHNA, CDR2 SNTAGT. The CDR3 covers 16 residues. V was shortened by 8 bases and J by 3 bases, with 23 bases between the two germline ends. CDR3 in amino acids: CASPDPGQTLLYEQYF. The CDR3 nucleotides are TGTGCCAGCCCCGACCCCGGACAGACACTCCTCTACGAGCAGTACTTC.